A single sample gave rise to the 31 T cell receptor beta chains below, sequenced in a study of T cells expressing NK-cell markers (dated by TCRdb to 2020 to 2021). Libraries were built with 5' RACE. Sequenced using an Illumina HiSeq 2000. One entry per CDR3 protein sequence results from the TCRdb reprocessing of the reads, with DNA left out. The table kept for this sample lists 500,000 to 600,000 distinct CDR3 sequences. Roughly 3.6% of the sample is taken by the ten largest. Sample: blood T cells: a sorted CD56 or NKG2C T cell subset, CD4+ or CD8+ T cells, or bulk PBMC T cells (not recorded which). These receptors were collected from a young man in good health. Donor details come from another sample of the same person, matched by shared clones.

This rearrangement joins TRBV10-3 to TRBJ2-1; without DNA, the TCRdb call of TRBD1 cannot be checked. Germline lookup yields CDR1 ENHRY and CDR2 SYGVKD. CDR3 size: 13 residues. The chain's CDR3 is CAINGQVGNEQFF.

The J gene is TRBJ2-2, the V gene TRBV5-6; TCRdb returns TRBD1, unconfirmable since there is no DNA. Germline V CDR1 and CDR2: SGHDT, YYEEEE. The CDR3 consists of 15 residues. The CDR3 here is CASSSTPTPGGELFF.

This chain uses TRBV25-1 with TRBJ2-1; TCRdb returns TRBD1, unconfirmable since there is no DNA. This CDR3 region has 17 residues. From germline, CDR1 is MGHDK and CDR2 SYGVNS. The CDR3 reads CASSKDTGTPNVGEQFF.

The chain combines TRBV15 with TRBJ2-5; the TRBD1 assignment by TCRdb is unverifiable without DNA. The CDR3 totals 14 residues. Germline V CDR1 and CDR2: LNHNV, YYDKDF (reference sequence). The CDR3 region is CATSKGAVQETQYF.

The CDR3 protein is CASSLGHNTGYEQYF. V gene TRBV5-5 combines with J gene TRBJ2-7; lacking DNA, the TRBD1 call made by TCRdb goes unchecked. CDR3 length: 15 residues. Germline V gene sequence: CDR1 SGHKS, CDR2 YYEKEE (reference sequence).

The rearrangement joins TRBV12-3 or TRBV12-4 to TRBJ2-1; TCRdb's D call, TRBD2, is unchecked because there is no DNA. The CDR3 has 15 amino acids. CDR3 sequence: CASSLGPLPYNEQFF.

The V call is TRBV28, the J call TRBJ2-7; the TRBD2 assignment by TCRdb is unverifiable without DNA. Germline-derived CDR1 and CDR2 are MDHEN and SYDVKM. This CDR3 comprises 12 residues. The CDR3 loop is CVSEGYSYEQYF.

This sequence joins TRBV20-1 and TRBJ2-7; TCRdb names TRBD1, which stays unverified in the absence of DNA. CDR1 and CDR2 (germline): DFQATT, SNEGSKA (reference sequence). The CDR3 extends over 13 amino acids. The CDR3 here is CTALGGAGYEQYF.

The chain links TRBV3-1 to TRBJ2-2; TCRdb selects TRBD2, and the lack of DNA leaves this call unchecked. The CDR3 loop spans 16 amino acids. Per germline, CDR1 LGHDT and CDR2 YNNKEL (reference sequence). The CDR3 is CASSLGLGVDTGELFF.

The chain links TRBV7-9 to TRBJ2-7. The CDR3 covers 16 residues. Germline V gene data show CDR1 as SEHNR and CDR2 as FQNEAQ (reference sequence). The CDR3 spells CASSFSGQEGSYEQYF.

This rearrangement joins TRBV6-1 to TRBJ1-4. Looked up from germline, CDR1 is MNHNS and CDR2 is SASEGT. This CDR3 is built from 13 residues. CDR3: CASNRAFNEKLFF.

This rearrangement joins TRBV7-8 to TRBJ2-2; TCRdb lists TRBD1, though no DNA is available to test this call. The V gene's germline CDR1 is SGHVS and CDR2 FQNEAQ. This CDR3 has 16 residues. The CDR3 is CASSFRDFLNTGELFF.

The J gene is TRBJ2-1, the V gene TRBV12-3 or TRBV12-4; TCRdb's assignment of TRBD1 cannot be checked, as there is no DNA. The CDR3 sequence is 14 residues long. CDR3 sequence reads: CASGDSLAYNEQFF.

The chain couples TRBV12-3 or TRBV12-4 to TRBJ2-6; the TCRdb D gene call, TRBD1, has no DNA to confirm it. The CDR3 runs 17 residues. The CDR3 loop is CASRLIQGAFGANVLTF.

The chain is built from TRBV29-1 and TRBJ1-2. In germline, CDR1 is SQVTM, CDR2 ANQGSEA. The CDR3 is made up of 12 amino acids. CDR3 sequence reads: CSVPYARYGYTF.

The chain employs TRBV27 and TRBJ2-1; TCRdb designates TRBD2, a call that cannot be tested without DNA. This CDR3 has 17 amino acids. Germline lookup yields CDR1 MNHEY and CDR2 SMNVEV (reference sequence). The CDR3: CASSLSKGTSGRSEQFF.

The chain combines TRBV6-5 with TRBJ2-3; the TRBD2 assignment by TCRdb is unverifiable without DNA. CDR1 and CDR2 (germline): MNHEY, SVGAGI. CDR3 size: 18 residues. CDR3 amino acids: CASSYFGLAGAREDTQYF.

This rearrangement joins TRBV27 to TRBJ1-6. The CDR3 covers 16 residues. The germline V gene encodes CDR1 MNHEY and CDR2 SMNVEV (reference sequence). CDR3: CASSLFVRLGDSPLHF.

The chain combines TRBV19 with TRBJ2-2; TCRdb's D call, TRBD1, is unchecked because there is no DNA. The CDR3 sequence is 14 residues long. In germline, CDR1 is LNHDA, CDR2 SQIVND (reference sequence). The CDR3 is CATIRTAFTGELFF.

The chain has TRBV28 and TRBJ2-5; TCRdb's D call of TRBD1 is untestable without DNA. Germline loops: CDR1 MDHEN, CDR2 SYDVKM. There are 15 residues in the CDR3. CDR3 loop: CASSLRDTYGETQYF.

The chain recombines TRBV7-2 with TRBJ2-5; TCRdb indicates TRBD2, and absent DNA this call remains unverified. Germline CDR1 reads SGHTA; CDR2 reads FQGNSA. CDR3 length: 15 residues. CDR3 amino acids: CASSSRRDSRETQYF.

The chain's CDR3 is CASSGGGRTGDTQYF. This chain links TRBV11-3 with TRBJ2-3; with no DNA, the TCRdb D assignment of TRBD2 cannot be verified. CDR1 is SGHNT, CDR2 YENEEA, per germline. CDR3 length: 15 residues.

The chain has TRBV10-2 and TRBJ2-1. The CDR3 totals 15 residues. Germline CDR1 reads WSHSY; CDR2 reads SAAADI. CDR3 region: CASSDGWEGLNEQFF.

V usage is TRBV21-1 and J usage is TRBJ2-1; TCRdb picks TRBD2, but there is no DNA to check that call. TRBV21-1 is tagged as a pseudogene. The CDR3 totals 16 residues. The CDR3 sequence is CASSKRGAREDNEQFF.

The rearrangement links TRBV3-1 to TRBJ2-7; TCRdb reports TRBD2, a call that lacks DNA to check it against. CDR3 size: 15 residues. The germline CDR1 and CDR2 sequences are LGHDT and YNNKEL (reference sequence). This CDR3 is CASSHSGRASYEQYF.

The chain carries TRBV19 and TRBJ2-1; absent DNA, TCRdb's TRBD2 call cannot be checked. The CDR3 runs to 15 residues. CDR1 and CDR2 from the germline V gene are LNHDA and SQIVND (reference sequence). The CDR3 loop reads CASSINAGGRGEQFF.

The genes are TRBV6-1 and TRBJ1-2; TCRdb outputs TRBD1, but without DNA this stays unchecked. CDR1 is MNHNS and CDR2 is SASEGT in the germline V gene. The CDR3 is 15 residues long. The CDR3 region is CASTFMRGPGGGYTF.

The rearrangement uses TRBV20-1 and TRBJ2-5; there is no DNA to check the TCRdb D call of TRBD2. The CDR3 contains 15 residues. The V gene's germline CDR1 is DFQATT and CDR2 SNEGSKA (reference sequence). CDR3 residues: CSARDWPSGSETQYF.

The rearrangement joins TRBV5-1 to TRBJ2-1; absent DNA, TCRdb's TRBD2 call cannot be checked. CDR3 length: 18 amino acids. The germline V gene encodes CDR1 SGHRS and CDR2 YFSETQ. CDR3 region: CASSLAIIADHPYNEQFF.

The CDR3: CASSVLSPGANVLTF. The J gene is TRBJ2-6, the V gene TRBV9; TCRdb indicates TRBD1, and absent DNA this call remains unverified. The germline gives CDR1 SGDLS, CDR2 YYNGEE. The CDR3 runs 15 residues.

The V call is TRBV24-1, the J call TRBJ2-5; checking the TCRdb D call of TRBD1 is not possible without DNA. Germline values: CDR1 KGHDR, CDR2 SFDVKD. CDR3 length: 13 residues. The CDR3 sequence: CATGNGGTETQYF.